This T cell receptor (beta chain) appears in the sequencing data of a study of glioma-infiltrating T cells after dendritic cell vaccination. Study context: Dendritic cell vaccination trial patients had either newly diagnosed or recurrent glioblastoma. Dendritic cells derived from monocytes and pulsed with autologous tumor lysate formed the vaccine. Findings of the study overall: Only a small number of patients had complete blood and tumor samples.

A remark on this clone: Its antigen remains unknown.

Trimming took off 0 bases at V and 6 bases at J, with 11 bases between the two ends. The germline CDR1 and CDR2 sequences are ENHRY and SYGVKD. CDR3 size: 14 residues. The data were produced by immunoSEQ multiplex PCR, yet TCRdb's version contains in-frame clones alone and is incomplete. The sample has around 90,000 clones; more than 80% are singletons. The time point here: after dendritic cell vaccination, including at tumor progression/relapse. The sample in question was blood, obtained after dendritic cell vaccination. The receptor comes from a human donor with glioblastoma. The V and J genes are TRBV10-3 and TRBJ1-2; TRBD1 is a possible D gene (5 bases). This CDR3 reads CAISESRVPDGYTF. CDR3 nucleotides: TGTGCCATCAGTGAGTCCAGGGTCCCGGATGGCTACACCTTC.